This T cell receptor beta chain was sequenced in a study of T cell repertoires in cytomegalovirus infection (dated by TCRdb to the late 2010s). Background on the whole study: The peptide stimulations were aimed at well-studied HLA-B-restricted epitopes as well as recently identified HLA-C-restricted CMV epitopes, whose presentation resists viral immunomodulation. Donor HLA type was relevant to the analysis, because carriage of CMV infection together with the matching HLA type was indicated by public TCR beta signatures.

The treatment or condition label, as the study defines it: in vitro stimulation with specific CMV peptide epitopes to enrich CMV-specific T cells. CDR1 and CDR2, per the germline V gene, are SGHTA and FQGNSA. The V end loses 5 bases and the J end loses 5 bases, and a stretch of 17 bases separates them. Counted from cysteine to phenylalanine, this CDR3 has 15 amino acids. Only the CDR3 part of the read is kept: 45 bases, read in frame from the first base. This clonotype was picked up a small number of times. Its antigen is still unknown. Nothing much larger sits one base from this clone, and base qualities are not available. This sample was sequenced with an Illumina HiSeq 1500. TCRdb reran the public reads through fastp at Q25 and MiXCR, keeping productive beta chains. Records with the same CDR3 protein are collapsed into one entry carrying the most frequent genes and DNA. The sample table lists around 710,000 distinct CDR3 sequences, roughly 29% of them with a count of one. The top ten hold around 13% of the sample.

The full study reports these points: In the ex vivo response, HLA-C-restricted CMV-specific TCR beta clonotypes were dominant, and in two of eight donors the single most frequent clonotype came from this HLA-C-restricted group. In both this cohort and an independent roughly 330-donor cohort, the cumulative frequency of public TCR beta family members distinguished carriers of CMV infection plus the relevant HLA type.

The receptor's source is a human donor in good health (CMV status not recorded). Some clones in this sample may be carry-over from other donors' samples. The chain links TRBV7-2 with TRBJ2-3; a tentative D call is TRBD2 (6 bases match). Sequencing used cultured CD8+ T cells from PBMCs, obtained from culture after CMV antigen stimulation. The bases read TGTGCCAGCAGCCCAAGGGACTGGCTTGGAGATACGCAGTATTTT. It encodes CASSPRDWLGDTQYF.